Included here is one T cell receptor (beta chain) sequence, with context. Its matching antigen is unknown. This sample is part of a study of shared clonotypes between healthy human individuals. Profiling relied on immunoSEQ multiplex PCR, and the TCRdb table lists in-frame clones only, not all of them. Of under 850,000 clones listed, around 77% are singletons. V shed 5 bases and J shed 2 bases, with 16 bases lying between them. The CDR3 runs to 15 residues. The germline gives CDR1 LGHNA, CDR2 YNFKEQ. Study-level points and caveats: Sorted-subset samples were not fully sequenced, rarefaction indicated.

This sequence originates from a woman between 25 and 40 years old in good health. The chain couples TRBV4-2 to TRBJ2-7; D is possibly TRBD1 (8 bases). The source material was memory CD4+ T cells sorted from blood. Subset: CD45RA-negative fraction. CDR3 sequence: CASSSGTGLAYEQYF. The DNA of the CDR3 is TGTGCCAGCAGCTCCGGGACAGGACTAGCCTACGAGCAGTACTTC.